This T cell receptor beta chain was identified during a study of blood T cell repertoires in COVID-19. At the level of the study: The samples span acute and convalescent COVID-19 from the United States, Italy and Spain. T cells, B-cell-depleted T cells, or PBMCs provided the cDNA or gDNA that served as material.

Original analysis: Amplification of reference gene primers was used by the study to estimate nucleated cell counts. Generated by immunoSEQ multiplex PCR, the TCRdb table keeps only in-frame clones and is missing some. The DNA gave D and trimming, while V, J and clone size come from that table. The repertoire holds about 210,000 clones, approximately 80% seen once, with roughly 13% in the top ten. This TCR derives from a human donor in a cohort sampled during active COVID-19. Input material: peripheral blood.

The CDR3 bases are TGTGCCAGCAGGTTTGGACAGATAGTTTACAATGAGCAGTTCTTC. Translated: CASRFGQIVYNEQFF. This chain links TRBV28 with TRBJ2-1, with D maybe TRBD1 (6 bases). Germline CDR1 is MDHEN and CDR2 is SYDVKM. V dropped 6 bases and J dropped 4 bases, with 16 bases sitting between them. This CDR3 has 15 amino acids.